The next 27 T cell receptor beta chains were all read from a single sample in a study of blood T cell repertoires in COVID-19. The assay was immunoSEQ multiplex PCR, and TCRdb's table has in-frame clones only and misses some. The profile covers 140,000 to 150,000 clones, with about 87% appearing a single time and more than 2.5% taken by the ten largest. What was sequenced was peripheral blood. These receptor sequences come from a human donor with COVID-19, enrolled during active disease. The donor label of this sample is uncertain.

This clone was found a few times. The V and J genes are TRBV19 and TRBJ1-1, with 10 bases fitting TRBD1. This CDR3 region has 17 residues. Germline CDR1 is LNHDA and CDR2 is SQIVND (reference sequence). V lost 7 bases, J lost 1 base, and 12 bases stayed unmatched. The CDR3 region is CASTSLGQGWTNTEAFF. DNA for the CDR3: TGTGCCAGTACCTCTTTGGGACAGGGGTGGACGAACACTGAAGCTTTCTTT.

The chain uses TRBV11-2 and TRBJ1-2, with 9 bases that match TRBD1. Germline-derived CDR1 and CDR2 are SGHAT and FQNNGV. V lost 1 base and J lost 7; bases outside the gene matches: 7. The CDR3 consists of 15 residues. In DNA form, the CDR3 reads TGTGCCAGCAGCTTAGGTGGACAGGGGCATTCTGGCTACACCTTC. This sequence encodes CASSLGGQGHSGYTF.

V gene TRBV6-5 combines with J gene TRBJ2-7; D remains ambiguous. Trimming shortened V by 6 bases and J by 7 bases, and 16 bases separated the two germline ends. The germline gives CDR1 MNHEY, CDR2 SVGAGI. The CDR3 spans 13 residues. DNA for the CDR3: TGTGCCAGCAGCGGTGCTGAATTCCTGGAGCAGTACTTC. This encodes CASSGAEFLEQYF.

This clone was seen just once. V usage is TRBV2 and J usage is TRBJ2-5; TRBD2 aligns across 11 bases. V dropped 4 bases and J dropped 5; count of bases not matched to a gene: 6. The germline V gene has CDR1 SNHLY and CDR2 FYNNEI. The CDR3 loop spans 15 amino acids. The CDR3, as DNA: TGTGCCAGCAGTGGCCGACTAGCGGGATCTGAGACCCAGTACTTC. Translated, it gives CASSGRLAGSETQYF.

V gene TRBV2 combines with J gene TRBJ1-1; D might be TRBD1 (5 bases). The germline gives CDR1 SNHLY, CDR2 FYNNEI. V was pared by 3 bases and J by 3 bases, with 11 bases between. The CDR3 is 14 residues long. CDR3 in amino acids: CASSDGAEYTEAFF. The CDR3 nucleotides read TGTGCCAGCAGTGATGGGGCGGAGTACACTGAAGCTTTCTTT.

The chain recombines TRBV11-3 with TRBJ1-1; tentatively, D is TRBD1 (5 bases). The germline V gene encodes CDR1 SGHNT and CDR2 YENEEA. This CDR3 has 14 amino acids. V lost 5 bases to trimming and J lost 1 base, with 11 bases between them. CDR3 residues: CASSPSTENTEAFF. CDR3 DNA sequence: TGTGCCAGCAGCCCCTCGACAGAGAACACTGAAGCTTTCTTT.

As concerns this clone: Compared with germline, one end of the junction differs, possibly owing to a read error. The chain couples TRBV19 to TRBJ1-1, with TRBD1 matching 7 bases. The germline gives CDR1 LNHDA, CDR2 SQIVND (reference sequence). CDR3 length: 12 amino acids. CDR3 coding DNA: TGTGCCAGTAGTATACAAGACAGGGAAGAAATCTTT. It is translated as CASSIQDREEIF.

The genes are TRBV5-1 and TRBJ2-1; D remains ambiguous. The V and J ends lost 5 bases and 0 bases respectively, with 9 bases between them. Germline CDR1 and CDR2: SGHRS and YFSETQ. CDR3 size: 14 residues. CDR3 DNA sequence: TGCGCCAGCAGGGGTACTACCTCCTACAATGAGCAGTTCTTC. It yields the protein CASRGTTSYNEQFF.

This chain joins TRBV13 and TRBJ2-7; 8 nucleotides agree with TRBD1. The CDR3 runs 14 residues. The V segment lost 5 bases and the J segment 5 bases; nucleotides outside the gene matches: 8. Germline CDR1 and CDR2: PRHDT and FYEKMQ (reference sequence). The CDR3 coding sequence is TGTGCCAGCAGCCCCAAATGGACAGGGAACGAGCAGTACTTC. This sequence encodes CASSPKWTGNEQYF.

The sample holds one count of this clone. The CDR3 here is CASVPLGPAVHEQYF. The CDR3 region has the DNA TGTGCCAGCGTCCCCCTGGGCCCCGCCGTCCACGAGCAGTACTTC. This sequence joins TRBV6-4 and TRBJ2-7, with no clear D. V lost 8 bases, J lost 5 bases, and 22 bases lay in between. The CDR3 extends over 15 amino acids. In germline, CDR1 is MRHNA, CDR2 SNTAGT.

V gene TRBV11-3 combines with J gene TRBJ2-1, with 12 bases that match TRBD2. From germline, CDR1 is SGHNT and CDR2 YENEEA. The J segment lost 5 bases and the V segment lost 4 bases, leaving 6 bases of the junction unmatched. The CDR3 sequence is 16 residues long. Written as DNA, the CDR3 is TGTGCCAGCAGCTCCCGGACTAGCGGGGAAGACAATGAGCAGTTCTTC. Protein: CASSSRTSGEDNEQFF.

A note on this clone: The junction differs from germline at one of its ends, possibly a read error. The CDR3 DNA reads TGTGCCAGCAGTCAAGCCGGGACAACCTACAATGAGCAGTTCTTC. Translating gives CASSQAGTTYNEQFF. V usage is TRBV6-1 and J usage is TRBJ2-1, with D possibly matching TRBD1 (6 bases). The CDR3 consists of 15 residues. Per germline, CDR1 MNHNS and CDR2 SASEGT.

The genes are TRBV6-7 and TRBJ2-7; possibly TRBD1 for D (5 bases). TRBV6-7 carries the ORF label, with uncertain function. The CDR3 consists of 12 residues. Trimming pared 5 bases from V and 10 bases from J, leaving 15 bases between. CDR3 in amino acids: CASSVRQSDQYF. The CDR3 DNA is TGTGCCAGCAGTGTGCGACAGTCGGACCAGTACTTC.

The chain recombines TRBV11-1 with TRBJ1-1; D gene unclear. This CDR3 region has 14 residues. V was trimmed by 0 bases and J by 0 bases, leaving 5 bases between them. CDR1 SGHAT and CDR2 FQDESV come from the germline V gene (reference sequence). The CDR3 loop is CASSLAGVNTEAFF. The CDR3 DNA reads TGTGCCAGCAGCTTAGCCGGTGTGAACACTGAAGCTTTCTTT.

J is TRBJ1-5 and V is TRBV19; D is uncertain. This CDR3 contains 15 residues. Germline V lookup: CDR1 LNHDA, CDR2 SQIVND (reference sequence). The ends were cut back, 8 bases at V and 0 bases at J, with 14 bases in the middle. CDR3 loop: CASGPGGVSNQPQHF. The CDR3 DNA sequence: TGTGCCAGTGGTCCCGGCGGGGTTAGCAATCAGCCCCAGCATTTT.

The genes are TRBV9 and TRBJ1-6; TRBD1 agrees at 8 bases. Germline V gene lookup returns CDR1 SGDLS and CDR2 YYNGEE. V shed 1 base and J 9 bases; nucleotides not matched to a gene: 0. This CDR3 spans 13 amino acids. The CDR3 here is CASSVTGGSPLHF. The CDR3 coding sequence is TGTGCCAGCAGCGTAACAGGGGGTTCACCCCTCCACTTT.

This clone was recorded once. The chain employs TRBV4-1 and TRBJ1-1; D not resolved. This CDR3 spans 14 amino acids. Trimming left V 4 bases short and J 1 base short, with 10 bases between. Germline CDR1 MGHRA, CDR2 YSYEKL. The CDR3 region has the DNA TGCGCCAGCAGCCCACTGAGGAGGAACACTGAAGCTTTCTTT. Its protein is CASSPLRRNTEAFF.

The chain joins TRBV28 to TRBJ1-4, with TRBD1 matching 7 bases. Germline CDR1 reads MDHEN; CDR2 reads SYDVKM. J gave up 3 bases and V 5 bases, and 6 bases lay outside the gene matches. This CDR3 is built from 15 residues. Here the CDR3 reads CASSPPGQPNEKLFF. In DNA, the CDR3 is TGTGCCAGCAGTCCTCCGGGACAGCCTAATGAAAAACTGTTTTTT.

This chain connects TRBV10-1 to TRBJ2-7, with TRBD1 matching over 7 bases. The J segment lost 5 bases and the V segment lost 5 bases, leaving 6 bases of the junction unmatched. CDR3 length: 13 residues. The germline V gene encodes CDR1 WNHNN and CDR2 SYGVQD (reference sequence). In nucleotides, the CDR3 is TGCGCCAGCAGTTCAACAGGGGCCCACGAGCAGTACTTC. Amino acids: CASSSTGAHEQYF.

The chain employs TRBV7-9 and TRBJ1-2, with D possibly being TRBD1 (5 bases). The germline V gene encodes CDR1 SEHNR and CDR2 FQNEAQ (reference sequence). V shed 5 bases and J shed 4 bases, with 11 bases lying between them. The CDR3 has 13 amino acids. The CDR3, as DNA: TGTGCCAGCAGCCTGACAGATTCCTATGGCTACACCTTC. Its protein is CASSLTDSYGYTF.

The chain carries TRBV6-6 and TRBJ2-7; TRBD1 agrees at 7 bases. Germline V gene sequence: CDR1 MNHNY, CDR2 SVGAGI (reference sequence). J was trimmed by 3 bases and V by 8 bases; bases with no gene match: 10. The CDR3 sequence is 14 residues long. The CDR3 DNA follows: TGTGCCAGCTCACTACAGGGGTCGAACTACGAGCAGTACTTC. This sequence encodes CASSLQGSNYEQYF.

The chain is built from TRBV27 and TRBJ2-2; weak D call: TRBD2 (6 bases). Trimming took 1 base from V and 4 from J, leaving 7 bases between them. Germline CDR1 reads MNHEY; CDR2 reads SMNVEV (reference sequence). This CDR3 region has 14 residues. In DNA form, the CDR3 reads TGTGCCAGCAGTTTATTGGGGGGCACCGGGGAGCTGTTTTTT. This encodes CASSLLGGTGELFF.

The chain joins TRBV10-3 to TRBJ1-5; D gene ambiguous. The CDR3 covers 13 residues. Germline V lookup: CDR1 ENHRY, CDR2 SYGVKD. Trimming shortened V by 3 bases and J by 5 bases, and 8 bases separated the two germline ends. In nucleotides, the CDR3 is TGTGCCATCAGTGACCGGGATGATCAGCCCCAGCATTTT. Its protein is CAISDRDDQPQHF.

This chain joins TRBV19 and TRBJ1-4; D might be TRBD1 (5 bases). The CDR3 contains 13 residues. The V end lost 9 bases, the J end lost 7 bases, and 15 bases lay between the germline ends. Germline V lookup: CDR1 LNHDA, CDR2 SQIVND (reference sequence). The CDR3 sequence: CASAREFGEKLFF. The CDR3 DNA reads TGTGCCAGCGCCAGGGAATTCGGTGAAAAACTGTTTTTT.

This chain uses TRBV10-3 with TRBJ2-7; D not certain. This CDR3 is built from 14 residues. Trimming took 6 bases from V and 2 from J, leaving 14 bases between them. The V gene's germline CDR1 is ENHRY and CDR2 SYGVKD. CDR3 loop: CAISLTSQTYEQYF. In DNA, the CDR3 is TGTGCCATCAGCTTGACGTCACAGACCTACGAGCAGTACTTC.

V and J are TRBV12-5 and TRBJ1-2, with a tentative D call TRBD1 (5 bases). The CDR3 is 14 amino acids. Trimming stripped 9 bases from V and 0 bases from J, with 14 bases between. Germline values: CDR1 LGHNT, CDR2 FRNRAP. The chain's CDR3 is CARPMTETNYGYTF. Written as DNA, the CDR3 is TGTGCTAGGCCCATGACAGAGACTAACTATGGCTACACCTTC.

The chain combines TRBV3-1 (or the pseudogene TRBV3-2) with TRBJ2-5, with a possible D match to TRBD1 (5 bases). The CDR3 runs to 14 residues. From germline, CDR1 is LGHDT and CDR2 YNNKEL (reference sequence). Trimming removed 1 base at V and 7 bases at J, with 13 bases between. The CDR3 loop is CASSQAARGRTQYF. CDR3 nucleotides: TGTGCCAGCAGCCAAGCGGCAAGGGGTCGGACCCAGTACTTC.